Detailed here is one T cell receptor beta chain. This clone has a count of ten or more. What this receptor recognizes is not known. No base qualities exist here, and no much larger clone lies one base off it. The sample comes from a study of OX40 agonist ivuxolimab in advanced cancers. Concerning the study at large: The costimulatory receptor OX40 (CD134) was targeted by ivuxolimab, a fully human IgG2 agonistic monoclonal antibody. A male proportion of 75% to 85% and a mean age of around 60 years, ranging from about 20 to 80, were recorded for the dose-escalation cohort. Patients were allowed to have had prior anti-PD-1, anti-PD-L1 or anti-CTLA-4 therapy, and around 43% of the dose-escalation patients had been treated with checkpoint inhibitors. The paper describes the monotherapy dose-escalation part (N of about 57 patients) of the phase I trial of ivuxolimab. Partial responses occurred in three dose-escalation patients: two with cutaneous melanoma and one with hepatocellular carcinoma. Intravenous ivuxolimab was administered to patients every 2 weeks at six dose levels: 0.01, 0.1, 0.3, 1.5, 3 and 10 mg/kg. Peripheral TCRbeta sequencing aimed to test whether ivuxolimab altered TCR sequence diversity and caused clonal T-cell expansion. Of the 50 to 55 patients in dose escalation, about 20 had hepatocellular carcinoma, approximately 15 had melanoma, 9 had renal cell carcinoma and 9 had head and neck cancer.

To sequence the TCRbeta CDR3 region, genomic DNA was isolated from the sorted cells. The immunoSEQ Assay was used for sequencing of TCRbeta CDR3 regions. TCRdb carries this immuneACCESS record with in-frame sequences only. Its versions omit some clonotypes, under half of them owing to an unresolved V gene in the studies checked, with the rest unexplained. The sample table contains around 74,000 clones; only one count was recorded for roughly 87% of them. The ten top clones hold roughly 0.7% of the sample. The trial excluded patients who had a history of autoimmune disease or were on systemic immunosuppression. Peripheral blood for TCR sequencing was collected from all dose cohorts at baseline, on cycle 4 day 1, and on cycle 7 day 1. Samples were obtained from an open-label, multicenter, first-in-human phase I dose-escalation trial of ivuxolimab. The trial enrolled adults with locally advanced or metastatic head and neck squamous cell, hepatocellular, melanoma or renal cell carcinoma. Before TCR sequencing, CD4+ and CD8+ T cells were separately sorted from peripheral blood.

Summary of the overall study and its limitations: In partial responders in the 0.1-3.0 mg/kg groups, normalized peripheral clonal expansion was found to be among the lowest, especially among CD8+ T cells. After ivuxolimab, expanded clones were on average more numerous among CD8+ T cells than among CD4+ T cells. Which antigens the clonally expanded peripheral T cells were specific for was not determined. At doses from 0.1 to 3.0 mg/kg, clonal expansion was seen in both CD4+ and CD8+ blood T cells between baseline and week 6. Low levels of normalized T-cell clonal expansion were also seen in some nonresponding patients.

The germline V gene gives CDR1 as SGHVS and CDR2 as FNYEAQ. The CDR3 has 14 amino acids, counting the end cysteine and phenylalanine. The DNA shown is the 42-base CDR3, in frame from base 1. V lost 1 base and J lost 6 bases; the stretch between them is 13 bases long. The sequence joins TRBV7-6 to TRBJ2-7; possibly the D gene is TRBD1, per 5 matching bases. This receptor was taken from an adult with an advanced solid tumor such as melanoma, head and neck, liver or kidney cancer. Here the sequenced sample was CD4+ or CD8+ T cells sorted from blood, taken in a trial of the OX40 agonist ivuxolimab. The CDR3 amino acid sequence is: CASSLGGQAGEQYF. The DNA is as follows: TGTGCCAGCAGCTTAGGGGGCCAGGCTGGCGAGCAGTACTTC.